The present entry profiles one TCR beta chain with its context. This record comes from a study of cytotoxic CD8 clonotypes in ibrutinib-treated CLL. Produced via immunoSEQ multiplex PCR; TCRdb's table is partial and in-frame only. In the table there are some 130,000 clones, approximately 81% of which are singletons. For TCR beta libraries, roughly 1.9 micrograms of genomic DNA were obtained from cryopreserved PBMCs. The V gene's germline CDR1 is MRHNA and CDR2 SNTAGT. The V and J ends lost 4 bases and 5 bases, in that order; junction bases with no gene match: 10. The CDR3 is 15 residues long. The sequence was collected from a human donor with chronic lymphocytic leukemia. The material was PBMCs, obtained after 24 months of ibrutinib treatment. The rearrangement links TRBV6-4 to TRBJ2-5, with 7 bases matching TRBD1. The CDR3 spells CASSAGTASGETQYF. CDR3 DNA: TGTGCCAGCAGTGCAGGGACAGCCTCGGGGGAGACCCAGTACTTC.